This passage covers 24 T cell receptor beta chains from one sample sequenced in a study of blood T cell repertoires in COVID-19. Assay: immunoSEQ multiplex PCR; the TCRdb copy retains only in-frame clones and omits some. The table includes under 400,000 clones, approximately 90% detected once. Sequenced input: peripheral blood. The receptors shown here come from a woman aged 55-75 years with COVID-19, enrolled during active disease.

V gene TRBV6-2 or TRBV6-3 combines with J gene TRBJ2-7; TRBD2 is a possible D gene (5 bases). V lost 4 bases and J 1 base, leaving 11 bases between the germline ends. Per germline, CDR1 MNHEY and CDR2 SVGEGT. This CDR3 contains 14 residues. The CDR3 nucleotides are TGTGCCAGCAGTTTCGGGATCCTATCCTACGAGCAGTACTTC. It encodes CASSFGILSYEQYF.

This clone was seen a few times. This specimen includes other DNA sequences encoding the same CDR3. The chain uses TRBV30 and TRBJ1-5; the match to TRBD1 covers 7 bases. There are 13 residues in the CDR3. Trimming removed 0 bases from V and 4 bases from J; junction bases left unmatched: 0. Germline values: CDR1 GTSNPN, CDR2 SVGIG (reference sequence). The CDR3, as DNA: TGTGCCTGGAGTGTACAGGGGAATCAGCCCCAGCATTTT. Translation gives CAWSVQGNQPQHF.

The rearrangement uses TRBV2 and TRBJ1-1; tentative D call: TRBD1 (5 bases). The V end lost 3 bases, the J end lost 4 bases, and 9 bases lay between the germline ends. Germline CDR1 reads SNHLY; CDR2 reads FYNNEI. This CDR3 contains 13 residues. As DNA, the CDR3 is TGTGCCAGCAGTGACAGGGCTGGCACTGAAGCTTTCTTT. It translates to CASSDRAGTEAFF.

V usage is TRBV19 and J usage is TRBJ1-1; a possible D gene is TRBD1 (5 bases). Germline-derived CDR1 and CDR2 are LNHDA and SQIVND (reference sequence). V lost 7 bases and J 0 bases, leaving 12 bases between the germline ends. The CDR3 is 14 residues long. The CDR3 sequence: CASKQGTMNTEAFF. In DNA, the CDR3 is TGTGCCAGTAAGCAGGGAACCATGAACACTGAAGCTTTCTTT. The full variable domain, with the rest looked up from reference TRBV19 and TRBJ1-1, is DGGITQSPKYLFRKEGQNVTLSCEQNLNHDAMYWYRQDPGQGLRLIYYSQIVNDFQKGDIAEGYSVSREKKESFPLTVTSAQKNPTAFYLCASKQGTMNTEAFFGQGTRLTVV.

This clone was seen only once. This rearrangement joins TRBV7-6 to TRBJ1-4, with 8 bases aligning to TRBD1. Trimming cost V 7 bases and J 1 base; bases outside gene matches: 5. This CDR3 region has 15 residues. The germline CDR1 and CDR2 sequences are SGHVS and FNYEAQ. CDR3 in DNA: TGTGCCAGCACCGGAACAGGGGGAACTAATGAAAAACTGTTTTTT. Its protein is CASTGTGGTNEKLFF. Combining the CDR3 with reference TRBV7-6 and TRBJ1-4 gives the whole variable domain GAGVSQSPRYKVTKRGQDVALRCDPISGHVSLYWYRQALGQGPEFLTYFNYEAQQDKSGLPNDRFSAERPEGSISTLTIQRTEQRDSAMYRCASTGTGGTNEKLFFGSGTQLSVL.

This sequence joins TRBV19 and TRBJ2-7; 8 nucleotides align to TRBD2. The germline V gene encodes CDR1 LNHDA and CDR2 SQIVND (reference sequence). There are 14 residues in the CDR3. Germline trimming cut 7 bases from V and 0 bases from J; bases unmatched to any gene: 5. This CDR3 is CASNSGASSYEQYF. CDR3 nucleotide sequence: TGTGCCAGTAATAGCGGGGCCTCCTCCTACGAGCAGTACTTC.

The chain joins TRBV5-5 to TRBJ2-2, with 8 bases that match TRBD2. CDR1 SGHKS and CDR2 YYEKEE come from the germline V gene (reference sequence). This CDR3 has 16 amino acids. The V and J ends lost 4 bases and 0 bases, in that order; junction bases with no gene match: 5. The CDR3 reads CASSILSGANTGELFF. The CDR3 coding sequence is TGTGCCAGCAGCATCCTTAGCGGGGCGAACACCGGGGAGCTGTTTTTT.

This clone was seen only once. This chain connects TRBV5-1 to TRBJ1-1; TRBD1 is a possible D gene (6 bases). The V end lost 0 bases, the J end lost 11 bases, and 23 bases lay between the germline ends. This CDR3 region has 16 residues. In germline, CDR1 is SGHRS, CDR2 YFSETQ. The CDR3 region is CASSLGTMTGPEEAFF. The CDR3 coding sequence is TGCGCCAGCAGCTTGGGTACCATGACAGGACCTGAAGAGGCTTTCTTT. Based on the CDR3 plus reference TRBV5-1 and TRBJ1-1, the full variable domain is KAGVTQTPRYLIKTRGQQVTLSCSPISGHRSVSWYQQTPGQGLQFLFEYFSETQRNKGNFPGRFSGRQFSNSRSEMNVSTLELGDSALYLCASSLGTMTGPEEAFFGQGTRLTVV.

V and J are TRBV5-1 and TRBJ1-1; tentative D call: TRBD1 (5 bases). The CDR3 totals 13 residues. The germline V and J ends were trimmed by 1 base and 8 bases, with 12 bases remaining between them. Germline loops: CDR1 SGHRS, CDR2 YFSETQ. CDR3 in amino acids: CASSLWGQREAFF. Here the CDR3 DNA reads TGCGCCAGCAGCTTGTGGGGCCAACGGGAAGCTTTCTTT.

V usage is TRBV7-8 and J usage is TRBJ1-4; D is undetermined. Trimming removed 6 bases at V and 7 bases at J, with 12 bases between. The germline V gene has CDR1 SGHVS and CDR2 FQNEAQ. CDR3 size: 13 residues. This CDR3 reads CASSLPGGEKLFF. CDR3 DNA sequence: TGTGCCAGCAGTCTTCCGGGAGGTGAAAAACTGTTTTTT.

The V call is TRBV12-5, the J call TRBJ1-5; the match to TRBD1 covers 7 bases. Germline assignment: CDR1 LGHNT and CDR2 FRNRAP. CDR3 length equals 18 residues. V lost 6 bases, J lost 5 bases, and 19 bases stayed unmatched. The CDR3 DNA follows: TGTGCTAGTGGCCTTTTGGGCCAGGGGGGAAAGAATTATCAGCCCCAGCATTTT. Amino acid sequence: CASGLLGQGGKNYQPQHF.

The V gene is TRBV11-3, the J gene TRBJ1-1; tentative D call: TRBD1 (5 bases). The V end lost 8 bases, the J end lost 1 base, and 11 bases lay between the germline ends. CDR1 is SGHNT, CDR2 YENEEA, per germline. CDR3 length: 13 residues. CDR3 amino acids: CASGVTGNTEAFF. The CDR3 DNA reads TGTGCCAGCGGGGTTACAGGGAACACTGAAGCTTTCTTT.

This rearrangement joins TRBV9 to TRBJ1-1, with D perhaps TRBD1 (6 bases). V was trimmed by 0 bases and J by 11 bases, leaving 17 bases between them. Germline CDR1 SGDLS, CDR2 YYNGEE. The CDR3 has 14 amino acids. Written as DNA, the CDR3 is TGTGCCAGCAGCGTAGTTACCCAGGCAGGGGCGGCTTTCTTT. Protein product: CASSVVTQAGAAFF.

V gene TRBV5-1 combines with J gene TRBJ2-2, with TRBD2 matching 8 bases. Germline V gives CDR1 SGHRS, CDR2 YFSETQ. The CDR3 runs to 15 residues. With 4 bases clipped from V and 7 bases from J, the junction kept 9 bases outside the gene matches. The CDR3 is CASSGLRGVDGELFF. The CDR3 region has the DNA TGCGCCAGCAGCGGACTGCGGGGGGTTGACGGGGAGCTGTTTTTT.

V usage is TRBV5-1 and J usage is TRBJ1-5; 7 nucleotides align to TRBD1. Germline assignment: CDR1 SGHRS and CDR2 YFSETQ. The CDR3 covers 15 residues. V lost 4 bases, J lost 5 bases, and 9 bases stayed unmatched. The CDR3 here is CASSPTGTEYQPQHF. The CDR3 DNA is TGCGCCAGCAGCCCAACCGGGACAGAATATCAGCCCCAGCATTTT.

This rearrangement joins TRBV27 to TRBJ2-7, with TRBD1 matching 7 bases. Germline V gene data show CDR1 as MNHEY and CDR2 as SMNVEV (reference sequence). The V and J ends lost 4 bases and 5 bases, in that order; junction bases with no gene match: 11. The CDR3 covers 15 residues. CDR3 region: CASSSSQGVVDEQYF. CDR3 DNA sequence: TGTGCCAGCAGTTCCTCTCAGGGGGTGGTGGACGAGCAGTACTTC.

J is TRBJ2-1 and V is TRBV19; D is possibly TRBD2 (6 bases). The V end lost 3 bases, the J end lost 7 bases, and 19 bases lay between the germline ends. The CDR3 consists of 16 residues. The germline gives CDR1 LNHDA, CDR2 SQIVND (reference sequence). Written as DNA, the CDR3 is TGTGCCAGTAGTATTCTAGGAACTAGCAGGGAGAATGAGCAGTTCTTC. Its translation: CASSILGTSRENEQFF. Full variable domain (rest looked up from reference TRBV19 and TRBJ2-1): DGGITQSPKYLFRKEGQNVTLSCEQNLNHDAMYWYRQDPGQGLRLIYYSQIVNDFQKGDIAEGYSVSREKKESFPLTVTSAQKNPTAFYLCASSILGTSRENEQFFGPGTRLTVL.

This clone was observed once. The chain is built from TRBV9 and TRBJ2-1; 7 bases line up with TRBD1. V gave up 3 bases and J gave up 1 base; unmatched junction bases: 7. The V gene's germline CDR1 is SGDLS and CDR2 YYNGEE. The CDR3 has 16 amino acids. DNA for the CDR3: TGTGCCAGCAGCGGGGGACAGCCGAGTTCCTACAATGAGCAGTTCTTC. Encoded protein: CASSGGQPSSYNEQFF.

CDR3 amino acids: CASTQGEGYGYTF. The CDR3, as DNA: TGTGCCAGCACTCAAGGGGAGGGCTATGGCTACACCTTC. The genes are TRBV19 and TRBJ1-2, with D perhaps matching TRBD1 (5 bases). Per the germline V gene, CDR1 is LNHDA and CDR2 is SQIVND (reference sequence). The CDR3 runs 13 residues. The V gene lost 9 bases and the J gene lost 4 bases, with 15 bases spanning the gap.

The V call is TRBV3-1 (or the pseudogene TRBV3-2), the J call TRBJ2-3; no clear D gene. Germline values: CDR1 LGHDT, CDR2 YNNKEL (reference sequence). The V end was cut by 2 bases, the J end by 5 bases, with 11 bases between. This CDR3 has 14 amino acids. The chain's CDR3 is CASSQNQELDTQYF. CDR3 bases: TGTGCCAGCAGCCAAAATCAAGAACTAGATACGCAGTATTTT.

The chain is built from TRBV6-2 or TRBV6-3 and TRBJ2-4, with 10 positions matching TRBD1. Trimming at V came to 4 bases and at J to 5 bases, leaving 14 bases not matched to a gene. Germline V lookup: CDR1 MNHEY, CDR2 SVGEGT. This CDR3 is built from 18 residues. DNA of the CDR3: TGTGCCAGCAGTTTTCGAATCCAGACAGGGGGCTTGGAAAACATTCAGTACTTC. Residues: CASSFRIQTGGLENIQYF.

The chain recombines TRBV24-1 with TRBJ2-1; 12 bases fit TRBD2. The germline V gene has CDR1 KGHDR and CDR2 SFDVKD. CDR3 length equals 14 residues. V dropped 10 bases and J dropped 6; count of bases not matched to a gene: 6. This CDR3 is CATASGGALNEQFF. DNA for the CDR3: TGTGCCACTGCTAGCGGGGGGGCCCTCAATGAGCAGTTCTTC.

This clone was observed a few times. The chain carries TRBV11-2 and TRBJ2-1; 13 nucleotides align to TRBD2. Trimming cost V 5 bases and J 6 bases; bases outside gene matches: 4. CDR1 is SGHAT, CDR2 FQNNGV, per germline. The CDR3 contains 15 residues. The CDR3 DNA reads as TGTGCCAGCAGCCCTTGGACTAGCGGGGGCAATGAGCAGTTCTTC. Protein sequence: CASSPWTSGGNEQFF.

The chain recombines TRBV18 with TRBJ2-3, with TRBD2 matching 10 bases. Germline loops: CDR1 KGHSH, CDR2 LQKENI. This CDR3 contains 14 residues. V was pared by 5 bases and J by 6 bases, with 5 bases of the junction left unmatched. The CDR3 protein is CASSSGGAEDTQYF. CDR3 sequence (DNA): TGTGCCAGCTCAAGCGGGGGGGCGGAGGATACGCAGTATTTT.